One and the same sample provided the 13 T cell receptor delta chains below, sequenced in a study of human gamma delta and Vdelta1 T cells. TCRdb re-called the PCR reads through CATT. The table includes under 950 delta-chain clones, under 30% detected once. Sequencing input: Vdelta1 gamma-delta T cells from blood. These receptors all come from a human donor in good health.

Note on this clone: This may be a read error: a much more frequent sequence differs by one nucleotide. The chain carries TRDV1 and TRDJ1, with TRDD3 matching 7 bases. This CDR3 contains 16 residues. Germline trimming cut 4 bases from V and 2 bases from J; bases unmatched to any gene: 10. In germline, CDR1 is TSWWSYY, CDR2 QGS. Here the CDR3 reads CALGGRERIRTDKLIF. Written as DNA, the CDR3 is TGTGCTCTTGGGGGTAGGGAGAGGATACGGACCGATAAACTCATCTTT.

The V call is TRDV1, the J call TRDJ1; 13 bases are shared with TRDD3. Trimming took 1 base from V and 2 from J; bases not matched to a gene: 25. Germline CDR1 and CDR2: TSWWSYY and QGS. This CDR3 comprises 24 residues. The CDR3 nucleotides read TGTGCTCTTGGGGAACCTCCATTCAGGAAGCGGCCTTCCTACTGGGGGATACGTACCGATAAACTCATCTTT. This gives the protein CALGEPPFRKRPSYWGIRTDKLIF.

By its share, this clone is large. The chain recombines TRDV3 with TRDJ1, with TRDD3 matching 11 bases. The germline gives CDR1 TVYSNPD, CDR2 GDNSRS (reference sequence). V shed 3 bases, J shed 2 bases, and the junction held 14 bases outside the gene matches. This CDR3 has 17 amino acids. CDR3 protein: CAFHSGYWGIRTDKLIF. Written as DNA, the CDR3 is TGTGCCTTCCATTCCGGGTACTGGGGGATAAGGACCGATAAACTCATCTTT.

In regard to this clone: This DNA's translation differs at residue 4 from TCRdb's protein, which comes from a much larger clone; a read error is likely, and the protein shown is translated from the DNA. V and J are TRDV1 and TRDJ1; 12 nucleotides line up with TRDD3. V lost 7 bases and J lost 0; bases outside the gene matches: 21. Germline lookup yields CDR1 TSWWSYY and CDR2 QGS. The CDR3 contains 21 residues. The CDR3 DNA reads TGTGCTCTTGAGGTTGGCCCTGTCTTAGCCTGGGGGATACGGCACACCGATAAACTCATCTTT. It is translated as CALEVGPVLAWGIRHTDKLIF.

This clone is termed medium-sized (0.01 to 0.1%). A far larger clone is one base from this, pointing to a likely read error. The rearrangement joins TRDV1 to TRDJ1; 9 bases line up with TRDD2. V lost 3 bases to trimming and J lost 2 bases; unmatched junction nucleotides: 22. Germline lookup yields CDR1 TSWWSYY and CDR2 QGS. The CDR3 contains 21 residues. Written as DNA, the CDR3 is TGTGCTCTTGGGGACATAGCTCGGCCTTCCTACTGGTGGATACGTACCGATAAACTCATCTTT. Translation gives CALGDIARPSYWWIRTDKLIF.

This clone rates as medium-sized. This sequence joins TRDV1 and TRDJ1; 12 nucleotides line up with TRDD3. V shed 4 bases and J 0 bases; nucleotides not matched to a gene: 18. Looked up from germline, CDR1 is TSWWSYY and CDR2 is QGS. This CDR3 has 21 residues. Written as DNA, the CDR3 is TGTGCTCTTGGGGGAATCGCCTCTTACTGGGGGATACCTCCGTACACCGATAAACTCATCTTT. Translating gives CALGGIASYWGIPPYTDKLIF.

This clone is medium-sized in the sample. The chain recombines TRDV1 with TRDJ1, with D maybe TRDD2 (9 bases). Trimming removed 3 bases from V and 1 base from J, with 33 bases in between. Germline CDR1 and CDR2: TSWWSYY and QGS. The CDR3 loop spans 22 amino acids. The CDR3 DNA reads TGTGCTCTTGGGGATGTTAAGGCCTTCCTACGACGGGGGGATAAATTCACCGATAAACTCATCTTT. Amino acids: CALGDVKAFLRRGDKFTDKLIF.

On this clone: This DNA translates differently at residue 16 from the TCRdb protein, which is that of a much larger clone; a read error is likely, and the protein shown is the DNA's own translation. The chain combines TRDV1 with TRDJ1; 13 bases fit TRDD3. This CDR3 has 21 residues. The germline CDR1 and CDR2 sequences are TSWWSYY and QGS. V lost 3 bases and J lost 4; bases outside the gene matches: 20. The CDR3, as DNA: TGTGCTCTTGGGGACATCGCTCGTCCTTCCTACTGGGGGATACGTAGCGATAAACTCATCTTT. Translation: CALGDIARPSYWGIRSDKLIF.

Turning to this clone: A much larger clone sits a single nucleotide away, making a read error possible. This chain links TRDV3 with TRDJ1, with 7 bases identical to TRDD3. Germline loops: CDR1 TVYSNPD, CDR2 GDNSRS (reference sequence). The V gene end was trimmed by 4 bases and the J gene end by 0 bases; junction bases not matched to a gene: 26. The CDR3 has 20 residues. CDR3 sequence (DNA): TGTGCCTCAACCCCACATTATTCCTTCTGGTGGATACGCAACACCGATAAACTCATCTTT. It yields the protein CASTPHYSFWWIRNTDKLIF.

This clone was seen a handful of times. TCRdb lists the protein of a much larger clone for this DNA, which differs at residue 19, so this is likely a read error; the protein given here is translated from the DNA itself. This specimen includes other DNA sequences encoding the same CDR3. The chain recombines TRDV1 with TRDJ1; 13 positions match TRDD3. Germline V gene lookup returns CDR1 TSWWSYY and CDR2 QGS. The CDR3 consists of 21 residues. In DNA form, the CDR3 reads TGTGCTCTTGGGGACATCGCTCGTCCTTCCTACTGGGGGATACGTACCGATAAACCCATCTTT. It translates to CALGDIARPSYWGIRTDKPIF.

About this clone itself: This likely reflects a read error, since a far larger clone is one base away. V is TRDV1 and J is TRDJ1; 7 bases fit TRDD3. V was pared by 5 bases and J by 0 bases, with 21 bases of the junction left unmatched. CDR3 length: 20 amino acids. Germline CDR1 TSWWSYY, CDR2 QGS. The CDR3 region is CALGPPRMLWGYMYTDKLIF. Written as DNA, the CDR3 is TGTGCTCTTGGGCCCCCCCGGATGCTCTGGGGGTATATGTACACCGATAAACTCATCTTT.

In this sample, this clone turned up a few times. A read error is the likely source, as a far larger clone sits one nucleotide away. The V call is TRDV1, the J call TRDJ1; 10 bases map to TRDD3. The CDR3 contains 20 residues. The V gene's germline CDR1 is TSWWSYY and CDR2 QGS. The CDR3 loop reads CALGEEGDLLKYWGMDKPIF. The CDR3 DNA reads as TGTGCTCTTGGGGAAGAAGGCGACCTTCTCAAGTACTGGGGGATGGATAAACCCATCTTT.

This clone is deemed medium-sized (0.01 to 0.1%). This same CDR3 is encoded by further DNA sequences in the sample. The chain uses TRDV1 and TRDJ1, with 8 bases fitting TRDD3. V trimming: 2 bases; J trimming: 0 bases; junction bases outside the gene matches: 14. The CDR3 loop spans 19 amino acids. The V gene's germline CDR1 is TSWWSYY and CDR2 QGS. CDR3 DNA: TGTGCTCTTGGGGAAACGCTGTTTCAGGGGATACTCCACACCGATAAACTCATCTTT. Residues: CALGETLFQGILHTDKLIF.